This T cell receptor beta chain stems from a study of T cells in Graves' hyperthyroidism and ophthalmopathy. Study findings and constraints: Most thyroid clonotypes expanded above 0.001 were also detected in blood.

There are many counts of this clonotype. Its antigen is unknown. RNA transcripts yielded amplified TCR beta CDR3 regions. The study used the HTBI primer set for a first-round RT-PCR of the TCR CDR3. Via MiXCR, TCRdb re-called the multiplex PCR reads, giving one row per CDR3 protein. The table includes roughly 180,000 distinct CDR3 sequences, over 7.5% detected once. Germline-derived CDR1 and CDR2 are ENHRY and SYGVKD. CDR3 size: 17 residues. Losses at the gene ends were 0 bases for V and 4 bases for J; bases not matched to a gene: 8. Hyperthyroidism, newly diagnosed and lasting under 2 months, affected patients aged 18 to 65.

The source of this sequence is a woman between 18 and 29 years old with Graves' hyperthyroidism that later progressed to Graves' ophthalmopathy. The chain combines TRBV10-3 with TRBJ2-2, with 7 nucleotides matching TRBD2. Material for sequencing was blood. The CDR3 bases are TGTGCCATCAGTGAGTCTAAGGCGGGAGCGGGCACCGGGGAGCTGTTTTTT. This sequence encodes CAISESKAGAGTGELFF.